Shown below are 17 T cell receptor beta chains from a single sample sequenced in a study of shared clonotypes between healthy human individuals. Method: immunoSEQ multiplex PCR; TCRdb's copy keeps in-frame clones and lacks some. This sample has some 1,100,000 clones, with 78% found just once. The sequenced sample consisted of memory CD4+ T cells from PBMCs. Subset in this sample: CD45RA-negative fraction. These receptors all come from a man younger than 35 in good health. Some clones in this sample may be carry-over from other donors' samples.

The chain uses TRBV19 and TRBJ1-5; 7 bases fit TRBD1. This CDR3 is 15 amino acids long. The trim removed 3 bases at V and 2 bases at J, leaving 4 bases unmatched. The germline V gene has CDR1 LNHDA and CDR2 SQIVND (reference sequence). CDR3 in amino acids: CASSIFGQGNQPQHF. The DNA of the CDR3 is TGTGCCAGTAGTATTTTTGGACAGGGCAATCAGCCCCAGCATTTT. Together with reference TRBV19 and TRBJ1-5, the CDR3 gives the full variable domain: DGGITQSPKYLFRKEGQNVTLSCEQNLNHDAMYWYRQDPGQGLRLIYYSQIVNDFQKGDIAEGYSVSREKKESFPLTVTSAQKNPTAFYLCASSIFGQGNQPQHFGDGTRLSIL.

For this clone: Other DNA sequences from this sample encode an identical CDR3 as well. V gene TRBV19 combines with J gene TRBJ1-4; D gene unclear. The CDR3 has 13 residues. Germline lookup yields CDR1 LNHDA and CDR2 SQIVND (reference sequence). Trimming left V 3 bases short and J 2 bases short, with 4 bases between. CDR3 amino acids: CASSIRTNEKLFF. The CDR3 DNA reads TGTGCCAGTAGTATCCGGACTAATGAAAAACTGTTTTTT.

The chain employs TRBV5-4 and TRBJ2-2; 10 nucleotides line up with TRBD2. The V and J ends lost 0 bases and 6 bases, in that order; junction bases with no gene match: 2. Germline CDR1 reads SGHNT; CDR2 reads YYREEE (reference sequence). The CDR3 sequence is 15 residues long. CDR3 protein: CASSLALAGAGELFF. CDR3 in DNA: TGTGCCAGCAGCTTGGCGCTAGCGGGAGCCGGGGAGCTGTTTTTT. The whole variable domain, remainder taken from reference TRBV5-4 and TRBJ2-2, is ETGVTQSPTHLIKTRGQQVTLRCSSQSGHNTVSWYQQALGQGPQFIFQYYREEENGRGNFPPRFSGLQFPNYSSELNVNALELDDSALYLCASSLALAGAGELFFGEGSRLTVL.

The chain has TRBV7-2 and TRBJ2-7; D is possibly TRBD1 or TRBD2 (5 bases each). V gave up 5 bases and J gave up 2 bases, with 13 bases separating them. CDR1 is SGHTA and CDR2 is FQGNSA in the germline V gene. This CDR3 comprises 14 residues. The CDR3 loop is CASSRGRQTYEQYF. The CDR3 coding sequence is TGTGCCAGCAGCCGGGGCCGGCAAACCTACGAGCAGTACTTC.

The V call is TRBV28, the J call TRBJ1-3, with D possibly matching TRBD1 (6 bases). The germline V gene has CDR1 MDHEN and CDR2 SYDVKM. The CDR3 consists of 15 residues. V dropped 7 bases and J dropped 0 bases, with 13 bases sitting between them. CDR3 amino acids: CASTQGLYSGNTIYF. The CDR3 bases are TGTGCCAGCACCCAGGGGCTATACTCTGGAAACACCATATATTTT.

This chain joins TRBV9 and TRBJ2-1, with D possibly called TRBD1 or TRBD2 (7 bases each). V was cut by 3 bases and J by 4 bases, with 14 bases left in between. The CDR3 runs 15 residues. The germline V gene encodes CDR1 SGDLS and CDR2 YYNGEE. This chain's CDR3 is CASSGPGGVYNEQFF. The CDR3 nucleotides are TGTGCCAGCAGCGGCCCAGGGGGGGTTTACAATGAGCAGTTCTTC.

V gene TRBV7-3 combines with J gene TRBJ2-1; 9 bases are a match to TRBD1. The junction had 4 bases not matched to a gene; V was cut back by 5 bases and J by 2 bases. Germline-derived CDR1 and CDR2 are SGHTA and FQGTGA. CDR3 size: 15 residues. The CDR3 spells CASSKTGGPYNEQFF. CDR3 nucleotides: TGTGCCAGCAGCAAGACAGGGGGGCCCTACAATGAGCAGTTCTTC.

As for this clone: Other DNA sequences within the sample encode an identical CDR3. CDR3 region: CASSIGGRQETQYF. The CDR3 DNA follows: TGTGCCAGTAGTATAGGTGGCAGACAAGAGACCCAGTACTTC. The gene calls are TRBV19 and TRBJ2-5; D remains unclear. The CDR3 sequence is 14 residues long. V shed 1 base and J shed 2 bases, with 8 bases lying between them. Germline V gene lookup returns CDR1 LNHDA and CDR2 SQIVND (reference sequence).

This chain connects TRBV28 to TRBJ2-1, with 11 bases identical to TRBD2. From germline, CDR1 is MDHEN and CDR2 SYDVKM. V shed 7 bases and J 2 bases; nucleotides not matched to a gene: 4. The CDR3 covers 15 residues. The CDR3, as DNA: TGTGCCAGCACCTTAGCGGGAGGGACCTACAATGAGCAGTTCTTC. Its translation is CASTLAGGTYNEQFF.

V and J are TRBV11-2 and TRBJ2-5; 8 bases agree with TRBD2. Trimming removed 5 bases from V and 1 base from J; junction bases left unmatched: 12. The CDR3 extends over 17 amino acids. Germline V gives CDR1 SGHAT, CDR2 FQNNGV. This chain's CDR3 is CASSPGRIAGSQETQYF. In DNA, the CDR3 is TGTGCCAGCAGCCCAGGTCGAATAGCGGGAAGCCAAGAGACCCAGTACTTC.

This chain links TRBV5-8 with TRBJ1-2; maybe TRBD1 (6 bases). Trimming left V 3 bases short and J 8 bases short, with 11 bases between. Germline CDR1 SGHTS, CDR2 YDEGEE. This CDR3 is 12 amino acids long. CDR3 bases: TGTGCCAGCAGCTGGACAGCGCGGGGCTACACCTTC. Amino acid sequence: CASSWTARGYTF.

J is TRBJ2-1 and V is TRBV11-3; 12 bases are a match to TRBD2. The length of the CDR3 is 17 residues. Trimming took 5 bases from V and 3 from J; bases not matched to a gene: 8. Germline values: CDR1 SGHNT, CDR2 YENEEA. In DNA form, the CDR3 reads TGTGCCAGCAGCGAGGGCGTGACTAGCGGGGGCTACAATGAGCAGTTCTTC. Its translation is CASSEGVTSGGYNEQFF. The entire variable domain, with the rest obtained from reference TRBV11-3 and TRBJ2-1, is as follows: EAGVVQSPRYKIIEKKQPVAFWCNPISGHNTLYWYLQNLGQGPELLIRYENEEAVDDSQLPKDRFSAERLKGVDSTLKIQPAELGDSAVYLCASSEGVTSGGYNEQFFGPGTRLTVL.

The chain is built from TRBV29-1 and TRBJ1-2; tentative D call: TRBD1 (5 bases). The CDR3 runs 15 residues. Germline V gives CDR1 SQVTM, CDR2 ANQGSEA. V dropped 3 bases and J dropped 0 bases, with 14 bases sitting between them. DNA of the CDR3: TGCAGCGTTGATGGAGGGGCAAGAGCTAACTATGGCTACACCTTC. Protein sequence: CSVDGGARANYGYTF.

The chain's CDR3 is CAWGRAGDLYEQYF. The CDR3 nucleotides read TGTGCCTGGGGCCGGGCGGGAGATCTCTACGAGCAGTACTTC. The chain combines TRBV30 with TRBJ2-7; the match to TRBD2 covers 7 bases. The CDR3 runs 14 residues. Germline assignment: CDR1 GTSNPN and CDR2 SVGIG (reference sequence). Trimming cost V 5 bases and J 3 bases; bases outside gene matches: 10.

Remarks on this clone: This sample includes further DNA sequences coding for the same CDR3. This rearrangement joins TRBV2 to TRBJ1-1; weak D call: TRBD1 (6 bases). The CDR3 contains 14 residues. In germline, CDR1 is SNHLY, CDR2 FYNNEI. The ends were cut back, 7 bases at V and 0 bases at J, with 12 bases in the middle. The CDR3 sequence: CASTTQGVNTEAFF. CDR3 DNA sequence: TGTGCCAGCACTACACAGGGTGTGAACACTGAAGCTTTCTTT.

This chain connects TRBV6-6 to TRBJ1-2; 9 positions match TRBD1. CDR3 length: 15 residues. Trimming removed 2 bases from V and 8 bases from J; junction bases left unmatched: 9. Germline assignment: CDR1 MNHNY and CDR2 SVGAGI (reference sequence). CDR3 in DNA: TGTGCCAGCAGTTACCTGTTACAGGGGGCGGGCGGCTACACCTTC. Translated: CASSYLLQGAGGYTF.

The sample holds a few counts of this clone. The rearrangement links TRBV10-1 to TRBJ2-7; the D is unclear. The CDR3 is 16 amino acids. Germline CDR1 is WNHNN and CDR2 is SYGVQD (reference sequence). Trimming removed 4 bases at V and 6 bases at J, with 22 bases between. The CDR3 DNA sequence: TGCGCCAGCAGTGTTAGGAGAGATGGTAGCTTCCCCGAGCAGTACTTC. Translated: CASSVRRDGSFPEQYF.